Listed here is a single T cell receptor beta chain. The antigen remains unidentified. The CDR3 runs 14 residues. Trimming shortened V by 5 bases and J by 6 bases, and 16 bases separated the two germline ends. From germline, CDR1 is SEHNR and CDR2 FQNEAQ (reference sequence). This record comes from a study of cytomegalovirus exposure and HLA in healthy donors. The study, taken as a whole, reports: Rare sequences made up most TCRs, while some public TCRs were found in many donors. TCR association rates varied by HLA locus in a later analysis, with DRB1 highest and HLA-C lowest. 164 TCR beta chains were listed as cytomegalovirus-associated.

Vbeta (60) and Jbeta (13) primers were used in the PCR. Source study methods: Later work found about 80 million unique TCR beta chains, with some 11 million shared. Clones were sequenced by immunoSEQ multiplex PCR, and TCRdb holds only the in-frame ones, with some missing. V and J calls and clone size follow that table, whereas D and trimming were derived from the DNA. Of 80,000 to 95,000 clones listed, roughly three quarters are singletons. This sequence was found in a woman aged 40 to 50 in good health and CMV-seropositive. Sequenced sample: PBMCs. The V and J genes are TRBV7-9 and TRBJ1-1; a weak D match, TRBD1 (5 bases). The CDR3 loop reads CASSDITLTAEAFF. Written as DNA, the CDR3 is TGTGCCAGCAGCGATATAACTTTGACAGCTGAAGCTTTCTTT.